This T cell receptor beta chain was documented in a study of blood T cell repertoires in COVID-19 (dated by TCRdb to about 2020). In terms of the full investigation: Samples from collaborators originated in the United States, Italy and Spain and spanned both the acute and convalescent phases of COVID-19. The dataset comprised deeply sampled blood TCRbeta repertoires from subjects exposed to, actively infected with, or recovered from COVID-19. The repertoires were released in a freely available public database meant as a resource for research on the immune response to SARS-CoV-2. HLA class I and class II types, where available, came from metadata supplied by the sample provider rather than from assay-based typing. The material from the prospective study consisted of cDNA or gDNA derived from T cells, B-cell-depleted T cells, or PBMCs. Nearly every sample came with metadata listing a de-identified subject ID, COVID-19 status, age in years and sex. Samples were obtained from the ongoing ImmuneRACE study (first 160 participants) and from over a thousand subjects provided by 6 global collaborators. The investigation overall reported the following: How much clinical and demographic metadata was included differed by source and by participant, and the metadata was provided uncurated.

The CDR3 runs 14 residues from the cysteine to the phenylalanine. The entry retains the CDR3 DNA only, 42 bases that are in frame from base 1. For CDR1 and CDR2, the germline V gene (reference sequence) lists LNHDA and SQIVND. Here V drops 4 bases and J drops 6 bases, and the junction holds 6 bases not matched to any gene. In Seattle, one collaborating source enrolled patients while the infection was active and tracked those patients longitudinally over the course of disease. The collaborating institutions used their own protocols to collect whole blood in K2EDTA tubes. For TCRbeta analysis, collaborators shipped samples as frozen whole blood, isolated PBMCs, or DNA extracted from either of those sample types. About this clone itself: The antigen it recognizes is unknown. No base quality information exists; no much larger clone differs at one position.

TCRbeta CDR3 regions were amplified from genomic DNA using the immunoSEQ Assay, a bias-controlled multiplex PCR. As for the original processing: Within the assay, amplification of reference gene primers was used to estimate how many nucleated cells each sample contained. To quantify the absolute abundance of each unique TCRbeta CDR3 rearrangement, sequence reads were collapsed and filtered. For each sample, productive Simpson clonality was calculated as the square root of Simpson's diversity index over productive rearrangements. Sourced from immuneACCESS, this table was stored by TCRdb with only in-frame sequences that have V and J called. A share of the clones is absent; for the studies checked, an unresolved V gene accounts for under half, and the remainder has no known explanation. From that table come the V and J calls and clone size; the DNA was used to work out D and trimming. A total of around 200,000 clones appear in this sample, 65% to 85% of them only once. Around 1.3% of the sample is held by the ten biggest clonotypes.

The receptor's source is a woman younger than 45 with COVID-19, enrolled during active disease. The sequenced sample was peripheral blood. Recombination joined TRBV19 with TRBJ2-3; a stretch of 8 junction bases matches TRBD2. This receptor carries the CDR3 CASSKDGREDTQYF. In nucleotide form, the sequence is TGTGCCAGTAGTAAGGACGGGAGGGAGGATACGCAGTATTTT.